This TCR beta chain was retrieved from a study of T cell repertoires in cytomegalovirus infection. Background on the study: Public TCR beta signature analysis indicated the presence of both CMV infection and matching HLA type.

Study-level results: Of the TCR beta families, the public ones yielded a cumulative frequency that identified carriers of CMV plus the relevant HLA.

V was shortened by 0 bases and J by 1 base, with 9 bases between the two germline ends. CDR1 DFQATT and CDR2 SNEGSKA come from the germline V gene (reference sequence). CDR3 length: 14 residues. TCRdb recomputed calls from the reads with MiXCR, one row per CDR3 protein. The table has 300,000 to 400,000 distinct CDR3 sequences, about 29% seen once. On this clonotype itself: What it recognizes is unknown.

This clonotype was obtained from a human donor in good health (CMV status not recorded). Some clones in this sample may be carry-over from other donors' samples. The sequencing used cultured PBMCs, collected from culture after CMV antigen stimulation. This chain uses TRBV20-1 with TRBJ1-1, with a tentative D call TRBD1 (6 bases). CDR3 coding DNA: TGCAGTGCTAGAGAAGGGGGAGGGAACACTGAAGCTTTCTTT. It specifies CSAREGGGNTEAFF.